Here is one TCR beta chain with its context. Authors' analysis steps: Reference gene primers were amplified, and this amplification served to estimate nucleated cell counts. Produced via immunoSEQ multiplex PCR; TCRdb's table is partial and in-frame only. Clonal size and the V and J genes are those of that table, whereas D and trimming came from the DNA. The sample has around 270,000 clones, about 87% seen once. The data stem from a study of blood T cell repertoires in COVID-19. For the study at large: Sites across the United States, Italy and Spain contributed samples from acute and convalescent COVID-19. Nucleic acid was either cDNA or gDNA, and it came from T cells, B-cell-depleted T cells, or PBMCs.

V lost 4 bases and J lost 5; bases outside the gene matches: 8. Germline V gives CDR1 SGHTA, CDR2 FQGNSA. The CDR3 runs 17 residues. This sequence was found in a woman between 50 and 59 years old with acute or convalescent COVID-19. The chain joins TRBV7-2 to TRBJ2-2, with TRBD2 identical over 12 bases. Sample: peripheral blood. CDR3: CASSSHLAGGGTGELFF. In nucleotides, the CDR3 is TGTGCCAGCAGCTCTCATCTAGCGGGAGGGGGGACCGGGGAGCTGTTTTTT. Filled out from reference TRBV7-2 and TRBJ2-2, the complete variable domain reads GAGVSQSPSNKVTEKGKDVELRCDPISGHTALYWYRQSLGQGLEFLIYFQGNSAPDKSGLPSDRFSAERTGGSVSTLTIQRTQQEDSAVYLCASSSHLAGGGTGELFFGEGSRLTVL.